What follows is one T cell receptor (beta chain) and its context. A single count supports this clone. Its antigen remains undetermined. Nothing much larger sits one base from this clone, and base qualities are not available. Naive CD4 T cells, defined as CD45RO-negative and CD62L-positive, were isolated from PBMCs by fluorescence-activated cell sorting. Around 50 ml of fresh peripheral blood was drawn per donor, and PBMCs were isolated by Ficoll density centrifugation. All samples were sorted on a FACSAria III instrument and reached purity above 95%. This specimen belongs to a study of human versus mouse CDR3 diversity and MHC coevolution (dated by TCRdb to 2017 to 2019). About the investigation overall: According to reports, the immunoSEQ assay detects one in 200,000 T cells and minimizes multiplex PCR amplification bias. Across mouse and human samples, the number of valid reads per sample ranged from about 5.5 x 10^6 to 1.8 x 10^7. Three healthy volunteer blood donors made up the human cohort, with one aged 30 to 39, one aged 40 to 50 and one aged 60 to 70 at collection. As a reference point for TCR selection on multiple MHC II alleles, the study used human naive CD4 T cell repertoires and compared them against human-TCR-locus transgenic mice that have a single MHC II. Summary of the overall study and its limitations: Among all compared groups, most of the three human donors had the lowest clonal inequality scores. Because human T cells were selected on more than five MHC II alleles, repertoire diversity was not considered directly comparable between humans and mice. On average, humans had more CDR3 deletions and insertions than mice, indicating greater exonuclease and TdT activity. iCHAO1 estimates gave humans the largest TCR beta repertoire, some 1.5 million clonotypes, attributed likely to selection by multiple MHC II molecules.

The QIAGEN blood and tissue kit was used to extract genomic DNA from sorted cells, and the DNA was quantified on a NanoDrop 1000. The immunoSEQ platform deep sequenced and quantified TCR alpha and beta chains by multiplex PCR of genomic DNA. Processing in the source paper ran as follows. IMGT gene and region definitions were used to annotate TCR sequences. Out-of-frame rearrangements were used as a proxy for the preselection repertoire and compared with in-frame clonotypes. The iCHAO1 estimator provided with the immunoSEQ platform was used to estimate repertoire size. A Gini index based on the Lorenz curve was applied to in-frame amino acid clonotypes to measure clonal inequality. The intersect function of the R package tcR was used to count shared clonotypes, and the Jaccard index was used to score similarity. Frequencies of V, J and V-J usage were subjected to principal component analysis with the R prcomp function, without normalization. Here the immuneACCESS table is served through TCRdb, limited to in-frame sequences with V and J called. Missing clones are a known gap in these copies; in checked studies unresolved V genes cover under half, and the rest lacks a known reason. The V and J calls and clone size come from that table; D and trimming were worked out from the DNA. Recorded for this sample are around 77,000 clones; around 90% of them occurred a single time. The ten largest account for around 0.15% of the sample.

Its CDR3 holds 15 amino acids, cysteine through phenylalanine. The only DNA kept is the CDR3, 45 bases in frame from the first base. V loses 6 bases at its end and J loses 4 bases; junction bases beyond the gene matches: 5. Looking up the germline V gene yields CDR1 MDHEN and CDR2 SYDVKM. Sequences were obtained from naive CD4+ T cells from blood. This specimen's cell subset or site label, per the study, means: CD45RO-negative CD62L-positive naive CD4 T cells. The sequence links TRBV28 to TRBJ2-2, and 10 bases in between align with TRBD2. The source is a person aged 30-69 years in good health. The CDR3 amino acid sequence is: CASSLAGALTGELFF. The DNA sequence is given as TGTGCCAGCAGCCTAGCGGGGGCCCTCACCGGGGAGCTGTTTTTT. Joined to the reference TRBV28 and TRBJ2-2 proteins, this CDR3 gives the full variable domain: DVKVTQSSRYLVKRTGEKVFLECVQDMDHENMFWYRQDPGLGLRLIYFSYDVKMKEKGDIPEGYSVSREKKERFSLILESASTNQTSMYLCASSLAGALTGELFFGEGSRLTVL.